One and the same sample provided the 29 T cell receptor beta chains below, sequenced in a study of blood T cell repertoires in COVID-19. Assay used: immunoSEQ multiplex PCR; TCRdb lists only in-frame clones, some missing. Of about 170,000 clones detected, roughly nine tenths appear once; the ten largest clones hold about a tenth. Sequenced material: peripheral blood. These receptors all come from a woman aged 60-75 years with COVID-19, enrolled during active disease.

J is TRBJ1-1 and V is TRBV19, with 8 positions matching TRBD1. CDR1 LNHDA and CDR2 SQIVND come from the germline V gene (reference sequence). The junction had 4 bases not matched to a gene; V was cut back by 2 bases and J by 8 bases. CDR3 length: 13 amino acids. The CDR3 DNA follows: TGTGCCAGTAGTATACCCCCAGGGGGCGAAGCTTTCTTT. Protein product: CASSIPPGGEAFF.

The chain is built from TRBV5-1 and TRBJ2-7, with a weak D call TRBD1 (6 bases). The V end lost 4 bases, the J end lost 3 bases, and 11 bases lay between the germline ends. From germline, CDR1 is SGHRS and CDR2 YFSETQ. The CDR3 is made up of 13 amino acids. CDR3 region: CASSPTGSYEQYF. The CDR3 nucleotides read TGCGCCAGCAGCCCCACAGGGAGCTACGAGCAGTACTTC.

This chain uses TRBV19 with TRBJ2-1; 16 bases map to TRBD2. This CDR3 has 16 amino acids. Germline CDR1 is LNHDA and CDR2 is SQIVND (reference sequence). Germline trimming cut 0 bases from V and 11 bases from J; bases unmatched to any gene: 4. As DNA, the CDR3 is TGTGCCAGTAGTATAGAAGCGGGACTAGCGGGAGGGAAGCAGTTCTTC. Amino acids: CASSIEAGLAGGKQFF.

The chain carries TRBV4-3 and TRBJ2-1, with 8 bases matching TRBD1. CDR1 is LGHNA, CDR2 YSLEER, per germline. The ends lost 0 bases at V and 5 bases at J; junction bases unmatched: 6. This CDR3 has 16 amino acids. As DNA, the CDR3 is TGCGCCAGCAGCCAAGATGCAGGGGGCGCCCACAATGAGCAGTTCTTC. The encoded protein is CASSQDAGGAHNEQFF.

This clone has just a few counts. This sequence joins TRBV9 and TRBJ1-2; the D is unclear. Germline V gene sequence: CDR1 SGDLS, CDR2 YYNGEE. Trimming cost V 4 bases and J 4 bases, with 20 bases left between them. This CDR3 has 16 residues. This CDR3 is CASSPNPVENGYGYTF. CDR3 nucleotide sequence: TGTGCCAGCAGCCCGAATCCCGTAGAGAACGGCTATGGCTACACCTTC.

Concerning this clone itself: One junction end does not reproduce the germline sequence, and a read error may be involved. The chain carries TRBV30 and TRBJ2-7, with D perhaps being TRBD1 or TRBD2 (5 bases each). CDR3 size: 14 residues. Germline V gene sequence: CDR1 GTSNPN, CDR2 SVGIG (reference sequence). Here the CDR3 reads CAWRYGALNYEQYF. DNA for the CDR3: TGTGCATGGAGGTATGGGGCGTTAAACTACGAGCAGTACTTC.

The rearrangement links TRBV18 to TRBJ1-2, with D possibly TRBD1 on 5 matching bases. CDR3 length: 14 amino acids. CDR1 and CDR2 from the germline V gene are KGHSH and LQKENI. V gave up 3 bases and J gave up 3 bases, with 11 bases separating them. The chain's CDR3 is CASSPAPGDYGYTF. The CDR3 DNA is TGTGCCAGCTCACCGGCCCCGGGGGACTATGGCTACACCTTC.

The J gene is TRBJ1-2, the V gene TRBV30; no clear D. V gave up 4 bases and J gave up 0 bases, with 18 bases separating them. The CDR3 runs 16 residues. The germline V gene encodes CDR1 GTSNPN and CDR2 SVGIG (reference sequence). The CDR3, as DNA: TGTGCCTGGACTCCGGGAGGTGTAAGGACTAACTATGGCTACACCTTC. It encodes CAWTPGGVRTNYGYTF.

DNA of the CDR3: TGTGCCAGCAGCTTGGACCTTGGCGGGAGGGCCATAGATACGCAGTATTTT. This codes for CASSLDLGGRAIDTQYF. V and J are TRBV7-9 and TRBJ2-3, with 9 bases matching TRBD2. Germline loops: CDR1 SEHNR, CDR2 FQNEAQ (reference sequence). This CDR3 spans 17 amino acids. The V and J ends lost 3 bases and 5 bases, in that order; junction bases with no gene match: 12.

CDR3 sequence (DNA): TGTGCCAGCAGCCCGAGCCTCTCCACAGATACGCAGTATTTT. This gives the protein CASSPSLSTDTQYF. The V gene is TRBV7-2, the J gene TRBJ2-3; D gene uncertain. V lost 5 bases and J lost 2, with 11 bases in between. This CDR3 is built from 14 residues. The V gene's germline CDR1 is SGHTA and CDR2 FQGNSA.

This chain links TRBV25-1 with TRBJ2-7; TRBD1 might be the D (6 bases). The germline V and J ends were trimmed by 4 bases and 1 base, with 14 bases remaining between them. Germline CDR1 is MGHDK and CDR2 is SYGVNS. CDR3 length equals 15 residues. The CDR3 region is CASSGVTTGSYEQYF. The CDR3 bases are TGTGCCAGCAGTGGAGTCACGACAGGTTCCTACGAGCAGTACTTC.

V and J are TRBV4-2 and TRBJ2-2; a possible D gene is TRBD2 (6 bases). The CDR3 loop spans 14 amino acids. V was cut by 4 bases and J by 7 bases, with 13 bases left in between. Germline V gene lookup returns CDR1 LGHNA and CDR2 YNFKEQ. The CDR3 region has the DNA TGTGCCAGCAGCCTGGGCGGGGTTGACGGGGAGCTGTTTTTT. Its protein is CASSLGGVDGELFF.

This chain links TRBV7-9 with TRBJ1-2; TRBD1 is a possible D gene (5 bases). Trimming stripped 4 bases from V and 0 bases from J, with 21 bases between. Germline V gives CDR1 SEHNR, CDR2 FQNEAQ (reference sequence). The CDR3 extends over 18 amino acids. CDR3 coding DNA: TGTGCCAGCAGCTCCACCGAACCACAGGCAAATCCTAACTATGGCTACACCTTC. Its translation: CASSSTEPQANPNYGYTF.

The rearrangement joins TRBV3-1 (or the pseudogene TRBV3-2) to TRBJ2-7, with 15 positions matching TRBD2. V lost 4 bases and J lost 7; bases outside the gene matches: 11. Germline V gene lookup returns CDR1 LGHDT and CDR2 YNNKEL (reference sequence). This CDR3 has 17 amino acids. The CDR3 DNA sequence: TGTGCCAGCAGCCTAGGACTAGCGGGAGGGTTCTTGGGTGAGCAGTACTTC. Translation gives CASSLGLAGGFLGEQYF.

This clone has more than one count but fewer than ten. The CDR3 here is CASSGGAGGNSPLHF. In DNA, the CDR3 is TGTGCCAGCAGCGGGGGAGCCGGGGGGAATTCACCCCTCCACTTT. The gene calls are TRBV9 and TRBJ1-6, with a weak D call TRBD1 (5 bases). There are 15 residues in the CDR3. CDR1 and CDR2 from the germline V gene are SGDLS and YYNGEE. V dropped 3 bases and J dropped 7 bases, with 14 bases sitting between them.

The CDR3 protein is CSVGGPNEQFF. Written as DNA, the CDR3 is TGCAGCGTTGGAGGGCCCAATGAGCAGTTCTTC. The genes are TRBV29-1 and TRBJ2-1, with D perhaps TRBD2 (5 bases). Trimming took off 4 bases at V and 6 bases at J, with 7 bases between the two ends. There are 11 residues in the CDR3. Germline CDR1 SQVTM, CDR2 ANQGSEA.

V is TRBV29-1 and J is TRBJ1-4; 7 nucleotides align to TRBD1. The CDR3 loop spans 14 amino acids. With 3 bases clipped from V and 4 bases from J, the junction kept 5 bases outside the gene matches. CDR1 SQVTM and CDR2 ANQGSEA come from the germline V gene. The CDR3 here is CSVEQQGINEKLFF. The CDR3 nucleotides are TGCAGCGTTGAGCAACAGGGGATTAATGAAAAACTGTTTTTT. The full variable domain, rest sourced from reference TRBV29-1 and TRBJ1-4, is SAVISQKPSRDICQRGTSLTIQCQVDSQVTMMFWYRQQPGQSLTLIATANQGSEATYESGFVIDKFPISRPNLTFSTLTVSNMSPEDSSIYLCSVEQQGINEKLFFGSGTQLSVL.

This chain's CDR3 is CASGPTDSGANVLTF. CDR3 coding DNA: TGTGCCAGCGGCCCGACAGACTCTGGGGCCAACGTCCTGACTTTC. The chain uses TRBV7-9 and TRBJ2-6, with a possible D match to TRBD1 (5 bases). This CDR3 is built from 15 residues. Germline V gene lookup returns CDR1 SEHNR and CDR2 FQNEAQ (reference sequence). V shed 8 bases and J shed 0 bases, with 11 bases lying between them.

This chain connects TRBV28 to TRBJ1-1, with 8 bases fitting TRBD1. Germline values: CDR1 MDHEN, CDR2 SYDVKM. The length of the CDR3 is 13 residues. The V gene end was trimmed by 5 bases and the J gene end by 10 bases; junction bases not matched to a gene: 9. CDR3 DNA: TGTGCCAGCAGTCGAACAGGGGGTACGGTAGCTTTCTTT. Protein: CASSRTGGTVAFF.

V usage is TRBV5-8 and J usage is TRBJ2-7, with 10 bases fitting TRBD2. This CDR3 is built from 14 residues. V shed 5 bases and J 2 bases; nucleotides not matched to a gene: 4. Germline assignment: CDR1 SGHTS and CDR2 YDEGEE. The CDR3 DNA reads TGTGCCAGCAGGGTACTAGCGGGACCCTACGAGCAGTACTTC. Its protein product is CASRVLAGPYEQYF.

This clone was seen a single time. The rearrangement links TRBV30 to TRBJ1-5, with D perhaps matching TRBD1 (5 bases). This CDR3 has 13 residues. V was clipped by 3 bases and J by 3 bases, with 9 bases between them. The germline V gene has CDR1 GTSNPN and CDR2 SVGIG (reference sequence). DNA of the CDR3: TGTGCCTGGAGGCGGGACTCCAATCAGCCCCAGCATTTT. This sequence encodes CAWRRDSNQPQHF.

The V gene is TRBV9, the J gene TRBJ2-3; D remains unclear. Trimming shortened V by 3 bases and J by 3 bases, and 5 bases separated the two germline ends. The length of the CDR3 is 12 residues. Germline V gene sequence: CDR1 SGDLS, CDR2 YYNGEE. The CDR3 sequence is CASSARTDTQYF. The CDR3 DNA is TGTGCCAGCAGCGCCAGGACAGATACGCAGTATTTT.

The CDR3 here is CAWSVLVTGELFF. The CDR3 bases are TGTGCCTGGAGTGTACTTGTTACCGGGGAGCTGTTTTTT. The V and J genes are TRBV30 and TRBJ2-2; D gene ambiguous. With 0 bases removed from V and 5 bases from J, the gap between germline ends came to 7 bases. This CDR3 has 13 amino acids. The V gene's germline CDR1 is GTSNPN and CDR2 SVGIG (reference sequence).

This chain uses TRBV9 with TRBJ1-4; D not resolved. The CDR3 is 13 residues long. The germline CDR1 and CDR2 sequences are SGDLS and YYNGEE. V was trimmed by 4 bases and J by 8 bases, leaving 12 bases between them. CDR3 sequence: CASSPRPGEKLFF. For the CDR3, the DNA is TGTGCCAGCAGCCCTCGCCCGGGGGAAAAACTGTTTTTT.

The table lists this clone with many counts. This chain uses TRBV9 with TRBJ2-2; D gene uncertain. This CDR3 comprises 11 residues. The V gene lost 4 bases and the J gene lost 9 bases, with 7 bases spanning the gap. The germline CDR1 and CDR2 sequences are SGDLS and YYNGEE. DNA for the CDR3: TGTGCCAGCAGCTCCAGATGGGAGCTGTTTTTT. Translated: CASSSRWELFF.

The chain links TRBV18 to TRBJ1-4, with D possibly matching TRBD1 (5 bases). The CDR3 runs to 12 residues. V was trimmed by 4 bases and J by 12 bases, leaving 12 bases between them. Germline CDR1 is KGHSH and CDR2 is LQKENI. As DNA, the CDR3 is TGTGCCAGCTCACAAGACAGCGTCGAACTGTTTTTT. It yields the protein CASSQDSVELFF.

This clone has more than one count but fewer than ten. Other DNA sequences from this sample encode an identical CDR3 as well. The V call is TRBV6-1, the J call TRBJ1-2, with D possibly being TRBD1 (6 bases). The CDR3 runs 14 residues. In germline, CDR1 is MNHNS, CDR2 SASEGT. V shed 1 base and J shed 4 bases, with 10 bases lying between them. This CDR3 reads CASSEDGTFYGYTF. CDR3 DNA sequence: TGTGCCAGCAGTGAAGACGGGACATTCTATGGCTACACCTTC.

This clone occurred once. V is TRBV7-9 and J is TRBJ2-3; a possible D gene is TRBD2 (6 bases). Germline CDR1 and CDR2: SEHNR and FQNEAQ (reference sequence). CDR3 length equals 14 residues. V dropped 2 bases and J dropped 7 bases, with 13 bases sitting between them. CDR3 nucleotide sequence: TGTGCCAGCAGCTTAATCCCGGACTATTATACGCAGTATTTT. It yields the protein CASSLIPDYYTQYF.

This clone has a single count. The V gene is TRBV7-8, the J gene TRBJ1-3; 9 bases align to TRBD1. The CDR3 consists of 16 residues. Germline CDR1 SGHVS, CDR2 FQNEAQ. The V gene end was trimmed by 5 bases and the J gene end by 2 bases; junction bases not matched to a gene: 7. CDR3 DNA: TGTGCCAGCAGCCCCCAGGGGACAGGGACTGGAAACACCATATATTTT. Translated: CASSPQGTGTGNTIYF.